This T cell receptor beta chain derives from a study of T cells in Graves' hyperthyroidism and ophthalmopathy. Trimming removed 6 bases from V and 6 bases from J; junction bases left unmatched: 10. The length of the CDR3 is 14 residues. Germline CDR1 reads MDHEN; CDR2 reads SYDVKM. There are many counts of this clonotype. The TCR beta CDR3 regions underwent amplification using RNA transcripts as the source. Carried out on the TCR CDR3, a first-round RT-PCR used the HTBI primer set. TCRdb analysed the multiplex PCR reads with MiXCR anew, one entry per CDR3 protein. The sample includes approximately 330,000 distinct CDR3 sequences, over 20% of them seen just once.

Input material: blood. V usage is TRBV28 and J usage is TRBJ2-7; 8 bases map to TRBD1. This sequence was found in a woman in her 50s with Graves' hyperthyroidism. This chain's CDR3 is CASSRGETGAEQYF. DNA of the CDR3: TGTGCCAGCAGCCGTGGCGAGACAGGGGCCGAGCAGTACTTC.